These T cell receptor beta chains were read from a single sample in a study of radiotherapy plus CTLA-4 blockade in lung cancer. Assay used: immunoSEQ multiplex PCR; TCRdb lists only in-frame clones, some missing. Of tens of thousands of clones detected, around nine tenths appear once; the ten largest clones hold roughly 0.95%. This specimen was peripheral blood, taken from a patient treated with radiotherapy plus ipilimumab. These receptors came from a human donor with non-small cell lung cancer who had stable disease on radiotherapy plus ipilimumab. CDR3s include the opening cysteine and the closing phenylalanine or tryptophan. Each record gives: J gene, D gene, V gene, clone size, CDR3 protein, CDR3 DNA. D genes are given only for firm matches. Size values are once, few and many counts, or a class for expanded clones, and some rows have none.

TRBJ1-1 | . | TRBV7-8 | . | CASSLVGAGNTEAFF | TGTGCCAGCAGCTTAGTTGGGGCAGGGAACACTGAAGCTTTCTTT
TRBJ2-5 | . | TRBV6-1 | . | CASSQTADQETQYF | TGTGCCAGCAGTCAAACGGCCGACCAAGAGACCCAGTACTTC
TRBJ2-1 | TRBD2 | TRBV2 | . | CARGLAGSLGNEQFF | TGTGCCAGAGGACTAGCGGGATCCTTAGGCAATGAGCAGTTCTTC
TRBJ2-3 | TRBD2 | TRBV27 | . | CASNLWATSGRPDTQYF | TGTGCCAGCAATCTCTGGGCAACTAGCGGGAGACCAGATACGCAGTATTTT
TRBJ1-5 | . | TRBV28 | . | CASSLPGSRNQPQHF | TGTGCCAGCAGCCTGCCGGGGAGCCGCAATCAGCCCCAGCATTTT
TRBJ1-5 | TRBD1 | TRBV11-3 | . | CASSLVWTGNYSNQPQHF | TGTGCCAGCAGCTTAGTATGGACAGGGAACTATAGCAATCAGCCCCAGCATTTT
TRBJ2-1 | . | TRBV19 | . | CASAPLAPRHNEQFF | TGTGCCAGTGCCCCCCTAGCGCCAAGACACAATGAGCAGTTCTTC
TRBJ2-1 | TRBD1 | TRBV19 | few | CASSIGTGGYNEQFF | TGTGCCAGTAGTATCGGGACAGGGGGTTACAATGAGCAGTTCTTC
TRBJ2-3 | . | TRBV9 | . | CASSDGVSSTDTQYF | TGTGCCAGCAGCGATGGCGTTTCTAGCACAGATACGCAGTATTTT
TRBJ1-1 | . | TRBV29-1 | . | CSVQQGSNTEAFF | TGCAGCGTCCAACAGGGTTCTAACACTGAAGCTTTCTTT
TRBJ2-1 | TRBD2 | TRBV4-1 | . | CASSQEGLAGGRGGEQFF | TGCGCCAGCAGCCAAGAGGGACTAGCGGGGGGGCGTGGAGGTGAGCAGTTCTTC
TRBJ1-5 | . | TRBV6-1 | . | CASSDRGSNSNQPQHF | TGTGCCAGCAGTGACAGGGGATCAAATAGCAATCAGCCCCAGCATTTT
TRBJ1-2 | . | TRBV7-2 | . | CASSLLLDRKANYGYTF | TGTGCCAGCAGCTTGCTTCTTGACCGCAAAGCTAACTATGGCTACACCTTC
TRBJ1-6 | . | TRBV28 | . | CATHRGHNSPLHF | TGTGCCACCCACCGGGGCCATAATTCACCCCTCCACTTT
TRBJ1-1 | . | TRBV7-3 | . | CASSLTGVGTEAFF | TGTGCCAGCAGCTTAACCGGGGTGGGCACTGAAGCTTTCTTT
TRBJ1-2 | TRBD1 | TRBV18 | once | CASSLSGGNYGYTF | TGTGCCAGCTCCCTCTCAGGGGGTAACTATGGCTACACCTTC
TRBJ2-3 | . | TRBV4-2 | . | CASSQDRSGLSQYF | TGTGCCAGCAGCCAAGATCGGTCCGGACTATCGCAGTATTTT
TRBJ2-3 | . | TRBV5-1 | . | CASSLDSSTDTQYF | TGCGCCAGCAGCTTGGACAGTTCCACAGATACGCAGTATTTT
TRBJ1-5 | . | TRBV12-5 | . | CASGLVGRPNPQPQHF | TGTGCTAGTGGTTTGGTCGGCAGGCCCAACCCCCAGCCCCAGCATTTT
TRBJ1-2 | . | TRBV28 | . | CASSPTGADYGYTF | TGTGCCAGCAGTCCGACGGGGGCGGACTATGGCTACACCTTC
TRBJ2-7 | TRBD1 | TRBV5-1 | . | CASSWMGTGVFEQYF | TGCGCCAGCAGCTGGATGGGGACAGGGGTCTTCGAGCAGTACTTC